This T cell receptor beta chain stems from a study of blood T cell repertoires in COVID-19. Study background: Nucleic acid was either cDNA or gDNA, and it came from T cells, B-cell-depleted T cells, or PBMCs.

Assignments of participants to cohorts depended upon their own reported clinical history. The study counted Cohort 3 donors as recovered given two negative PCRs, clearance, or symptom resolution. The ends were cut back, 4 bases at V and 8 bases at J, with 14 bases in the middle. Germline V gives CDR1 LGHDT, CDR2 YNNKEL (reference sequence). The CDR3 runs to 13 residues. This clone was seen only once. In the original analysis: Reference gene primer amplification yielded estimated nucleated cell counts. Clones were sequenced by immunoSEQ multiplex PCR, and TCRdb holds only the in-frame ones, with some missing. V and J calls and clone size follow that table, whereas D and trimming were derived from the DNA. The sample records about 250,000 clones, 70% to 90% being singletons.

This receptor was obtained from a man aged 35 to 55 who had recovered from COVID-19. This chain uses TRBV3-1 (or the pseudogene TRBV3-2) with TRBJ1-1; tentative D call: TRBD1 (5 bases). Input material: PBMCs or T cells enriched from blood (not recorded which). CDR3 bases: TGTGCCAGCAGCCGGGCAGGGAGGCCCGAAGCTTTCTTT. Amino acids: CASSRAGRPEAFF.